What follows describes a single TCR beta chain. The data are from a study of blood T cell repertoires in COVID-19. TCRdb's copy holds only in-frame clones and misses some; the assay was immunoSEQ multiplex PCR. The sample has around 260,000 clones, 91% seen once. From germline, CDR1 is LGHDT and CDR2 YNNKEL (reference sequence). Trimming took 8 bases from V and 9 from J, leaving 14 bases between them. This CDR3 region has 12 residues. The V gene is TRBV3-1 (or the pseudogene TRBV3-2), the J gene TRBJ2-1; TRBD2 might be the D (5 bases). The sample consisted of peripheral blood. The sequence was collected from a person aged 18-30 years with COVID-19, enrolled during active disease. The CDR3 region is CASERWAGEQFF. CDR3 nucleotides: TGTGCCAGCGAGCGTTGGGCGGGTGAGCAGTTCTTC.